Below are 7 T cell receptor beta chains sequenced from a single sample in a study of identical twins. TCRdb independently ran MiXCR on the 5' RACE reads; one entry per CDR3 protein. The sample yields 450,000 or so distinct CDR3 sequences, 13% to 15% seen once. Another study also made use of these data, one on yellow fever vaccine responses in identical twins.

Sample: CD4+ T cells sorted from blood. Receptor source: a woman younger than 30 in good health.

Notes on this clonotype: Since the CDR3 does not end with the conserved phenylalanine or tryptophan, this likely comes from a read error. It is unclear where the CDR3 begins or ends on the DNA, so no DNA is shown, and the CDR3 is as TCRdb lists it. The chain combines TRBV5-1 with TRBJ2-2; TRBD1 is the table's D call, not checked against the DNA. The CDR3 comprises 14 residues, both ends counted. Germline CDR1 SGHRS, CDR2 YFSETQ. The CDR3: CASGFGGLTWELLC.

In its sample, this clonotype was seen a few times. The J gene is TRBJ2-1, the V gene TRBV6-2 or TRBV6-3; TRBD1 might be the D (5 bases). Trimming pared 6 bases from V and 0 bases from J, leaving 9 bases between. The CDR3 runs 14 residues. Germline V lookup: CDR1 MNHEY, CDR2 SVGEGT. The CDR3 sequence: CASSVGDSYNEQFF. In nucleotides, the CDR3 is TGTGCCAGCAGCGTAGGGGACTCCTACAATGAGCAGTTCTTC.

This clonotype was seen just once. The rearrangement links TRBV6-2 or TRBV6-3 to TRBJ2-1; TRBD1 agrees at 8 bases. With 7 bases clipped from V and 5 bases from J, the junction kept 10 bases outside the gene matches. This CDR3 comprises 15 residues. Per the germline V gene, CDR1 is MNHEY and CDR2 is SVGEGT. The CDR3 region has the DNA TGTGCCAGCAACCGCCGGACAGGGCGGCACAATGAGCAGTTCTTC. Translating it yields CASNRRTGRHNEQFF.

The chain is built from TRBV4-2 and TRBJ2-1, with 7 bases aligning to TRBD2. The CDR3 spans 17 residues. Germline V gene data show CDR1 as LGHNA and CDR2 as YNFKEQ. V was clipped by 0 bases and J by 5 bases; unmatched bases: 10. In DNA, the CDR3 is TGTGCCAGCAGCCAAGATTCCGGGAGGTGGAGCAACAATGAGCAGTTCTTC. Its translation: CASSQDSGRWSNNEQFF.

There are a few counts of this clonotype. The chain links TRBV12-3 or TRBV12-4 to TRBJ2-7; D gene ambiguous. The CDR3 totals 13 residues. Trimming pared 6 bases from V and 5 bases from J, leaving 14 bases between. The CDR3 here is CASSEDIRDEQYF. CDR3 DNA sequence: TGTGCCAGCAGCGAAGACATTCGGGACGAGCAGTACTTC.

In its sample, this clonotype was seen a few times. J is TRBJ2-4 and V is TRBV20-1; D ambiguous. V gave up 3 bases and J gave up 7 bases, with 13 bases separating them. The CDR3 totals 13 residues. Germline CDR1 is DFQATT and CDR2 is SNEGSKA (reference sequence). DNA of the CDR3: TGCAGTGCTAGTTCCGAATTCACTAACATTCAGTACTTC. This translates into CSASSEFTNIQYF.

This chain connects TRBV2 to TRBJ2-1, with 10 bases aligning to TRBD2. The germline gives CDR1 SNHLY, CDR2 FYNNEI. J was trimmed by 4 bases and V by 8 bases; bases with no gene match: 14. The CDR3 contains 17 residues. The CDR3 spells CASAKERGGSRYNEQFF. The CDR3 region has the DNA TGTGCCAGCGCCAAGGAGCGGGGGGGCTCTAGGTACAATGAGCAGTTCTTC.